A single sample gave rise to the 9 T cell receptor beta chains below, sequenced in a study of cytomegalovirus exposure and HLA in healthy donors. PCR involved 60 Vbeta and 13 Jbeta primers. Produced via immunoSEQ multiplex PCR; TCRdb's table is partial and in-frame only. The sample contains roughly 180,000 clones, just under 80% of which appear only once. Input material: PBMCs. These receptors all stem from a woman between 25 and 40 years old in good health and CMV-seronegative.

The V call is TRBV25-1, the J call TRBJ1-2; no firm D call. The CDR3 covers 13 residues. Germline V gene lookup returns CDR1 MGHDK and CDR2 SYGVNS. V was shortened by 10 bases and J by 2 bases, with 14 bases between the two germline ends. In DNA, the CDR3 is TGTGCCACCTCGGAGCCGCCGAACTATGGCTACACCTTC. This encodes CATSEPPNYGYTF.

The CDR3 sequence is CASSPLPGTQYF. In DNA form, the CDR3 reads TGTGCCAGCAGCCCCCTCCCGGGGACCCAGTACTTC. This rearrangement joins TRBV11-2 to TRBJ2-5, with D uncertain. The V gene lost 5 bases and the J gene lost 7 bases, with 11 bases spanning the gap. The CDR3 is made up of 12 amino acids. Germline assignment: CDR1 SGHAT and CDR2 FQNNGV.

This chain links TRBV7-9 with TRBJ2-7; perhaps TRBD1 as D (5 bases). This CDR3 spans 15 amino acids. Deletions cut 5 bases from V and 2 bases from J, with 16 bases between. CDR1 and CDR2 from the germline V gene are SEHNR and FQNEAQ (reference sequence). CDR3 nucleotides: TGTGCCAGCAGCCGACCCACAGGATTCGCCTACGAGCAGTACTTC. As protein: CASSRPTGFAYEQYF.

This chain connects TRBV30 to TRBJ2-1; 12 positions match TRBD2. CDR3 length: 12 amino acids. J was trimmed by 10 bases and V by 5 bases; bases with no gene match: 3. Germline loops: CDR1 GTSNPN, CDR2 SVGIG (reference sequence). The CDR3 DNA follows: TGTGCCTGGGGACTAGCGGGGTCGGAGCAGTTCTTC. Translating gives CAWGLAGSEQFF. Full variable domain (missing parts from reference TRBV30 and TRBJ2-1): SQTIHQWPATLVQPVGSPLSLECTVEGTSNPNLYWYRQAAGRGLQLLFYSVGIGQISSEVPQNLSASRPQDRQFILSSKKLLLSDSGFYLCAWGLAGSEQFFGPGTRLTVL.

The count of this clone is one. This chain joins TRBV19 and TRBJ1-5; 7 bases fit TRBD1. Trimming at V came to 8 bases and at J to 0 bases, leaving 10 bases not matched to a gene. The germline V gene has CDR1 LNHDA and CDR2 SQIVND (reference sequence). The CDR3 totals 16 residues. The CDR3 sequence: CASVEGAEYSNQPQHF. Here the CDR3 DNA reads TGTGCCAGTGTAGAGGGGGCGGAATATAGCAATCAGCCCCAGCATTTT.

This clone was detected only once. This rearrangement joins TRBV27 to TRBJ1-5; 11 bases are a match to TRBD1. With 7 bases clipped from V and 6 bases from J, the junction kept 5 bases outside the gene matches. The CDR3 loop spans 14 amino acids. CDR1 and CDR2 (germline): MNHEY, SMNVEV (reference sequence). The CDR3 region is CASKRTGGSQPQHF. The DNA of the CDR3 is TGTGCCAGCAAAAGGACAGGGGGCAGTCAGCCCCAGCATTTT.

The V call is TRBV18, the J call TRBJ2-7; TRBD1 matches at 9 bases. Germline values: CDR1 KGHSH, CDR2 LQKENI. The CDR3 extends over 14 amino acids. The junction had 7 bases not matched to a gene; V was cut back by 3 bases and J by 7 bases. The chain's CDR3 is CASSPVQGAGEQYF. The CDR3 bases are TGTGCCAGCTCACCTGTACAGGGGGCAGGGGAGCAGTACTTC.

The CDR3 sequence: CASSILKGFGTDTQYF. CDR3 DNA sequence: TGTGCCAGTAGTATCTTGAAGGGGTTCGGAACAGATACGCAGTATTTT. The chain has TRBV19 and TRBJ2-3, with D maybe TRBD1 (5 bases). CDR1 and CDR2 (germline): LNHDA, SQIVND (reference sequence). This CDR3 comprises 16 residues. Trimming left V 3 bases short and J 3 bases short, with 16 bases between.

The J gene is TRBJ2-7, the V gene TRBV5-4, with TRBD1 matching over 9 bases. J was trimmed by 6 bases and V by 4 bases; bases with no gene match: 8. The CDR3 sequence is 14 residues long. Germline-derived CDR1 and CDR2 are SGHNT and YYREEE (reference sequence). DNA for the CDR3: TGTGCCAGCAGCCGGGACAGGGTTTTAAGCGAGCAGTACTTC. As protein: CASSRDRVLSEQYF.